This is a list of T cell receptor beta chains from one sample in a study of cytotoxic CD8 clonotypes in ibrutinib-treated CLL. Method: immunoSEQ multiplex PCR; TCRdb's copy keeps in-frame clones and lacks some. The sample consists of roughly 160,000 clones, roughly 77% of them appearing once. The sequencing used PBMCs, collected after 12 months of ibrutinib treatment. The source is a human donor with chronic lymphocytic leukemia. Both conserved end residues are part of each CDR3. Fields, in order: D gene, clone size, J gene, V gene, CDR3 protein, CDR3 DNA. A D gene is named only where the DNA matches it firmly. Part of the rows lack a size; the others show once, few, many or a class for expanded clones.

TRBD2 - TRBJ2-7 TRBV15 CATSSGSRYEQYF TGTGCCACCTCTAGCGGGAGTCGTTACGAGCAGTACTTC
- - TRBJ2-1 TRBV5-4 CASSLVVGSLSSYNEQFF TGTGCCAGCAGCTTGGTAGTTGGCAGCCTGAGCTCCTACAATGAGCAGTTCTTC
- - TRBJ1-5 TRBV6-6 CASSGGGSSNQPQHF TGTGCCAGCAGTGGAGGGGGATCGAGCAATCAGCCCCAGCATTTT
- - TRBJ1-5 TRBV15 CATSSDRRSNQPQHF TGTGCCACCAGCAGCGACAGGCGAAGCAATCAGCCCCAGCATTTT
- once TRBJ1-1 TRBV9 CASSAQSMNTEAFF TGTGCCAGCAGCGCTCAGAGCATGAACACTGAAGCTTTCTTT
- - TRBJ2-1 TRBV29-1 CSVMGVLFGEQFF TGCAGCGTTATGGGGGTGTTATTTGGTGAGCAGTTCTTC
- - TRBJ1-3 TRBV27 CASSLMMGGAGNTIYF TGTGCCAGCAGTTTAATGATGGGGGGCGCCGGAAACACCATATATTTT
- - TRBJ2-7 TRBV11-2 CASSSPTGYEQYF TGTGCCAGCAGCTCCCCGACGGGCTACGAGCAGTACTTC
- few TRBJ1-5 TRBV5-6 CASSLTGSTQHF TGTGCCAGCAGCTTGACGGGGAGTACCCAGCATTTT
- - TRBJ1-6 TRBV5-8 CASIIGEYNSPLHF TGTGCCAGCATCATCGGGGAGTATAATTCACCCCTCCACTTT
TRBD2 - TRBJ2-5 TRBV7-2 CASSSWTSGGETQYF TGTGCCAGCAGCTCCTGGACTAGCGGGGGGGAGACCCAGTACTTC
TRBD1 - TRBJ2-1 TRBV2 CASSQDRDYEQFF TGTGCCAGCAGTCAGGACAGGGATTATGAGCAGTTCTTC
- - TRBJ2-7 TRBV18 CASSPGVEQYF TGTGCCAGCTCACCAGGGGTCGAGCAGTACTTC
- - TRBJ1-5 TRBV7-9 CASSFGGPGEGNQPQHF TGTGCCAGCAGCTTTGGGGGGCCGGGTGAGGGCAATCAGCCCCAGCATTTT
- - TRBJ1-4 TRBV27 CASRPQQGIGKLFF TGTGCCAGCAGGCCTCAGCAGGGAATCGGAAAACTGTTTTTT
- few TRBJ2-2 TRBV28 CASSLPPAYENTGELFF TGTGCCAGCAGTTTACCCCCCGCGTACGAGAACACCGGGGAGCTGTTTTTT
- - TRBJ2-7 TRBV10-3 CAIRRDSSYEQYF TGTGCCATCAGAAGGGACTCGTCCTACGAGCAGTACTTC
- - TRBJ2-7 TRBV4-3 CASSQERGPYEQYF TGCGCCAGCAGCCAAGAACGGGGGCCCTACGAGCAGTACTTC
TRBD2 - TRBJ2-2 TRBV27 CASIGGLAGGNTGELFF TGTGCCAGCATCGGAGGACTAGCGGGAGGGAACACCGGGGAGCTGTTTTTT
- - TRBJ1-1 TRBV30 CAWINYVWAMNTEAFF TGTGCCTGGATCAATTACGTGTGGGCCATGAACACTGAAGCTTTCTTT
- - TRBJ2-5 TRBV5-8 CASSFGRQETQYF TGTGCCAGCAGCTTTGGTCGGCAGGAGACCCAGTACTTC
- - TRBJ2-5 TRBV15 CATSRDRGQETQYF TGTGCCACCAGCAGAGATCGGGGCCAAGAGACCCAGTACTTC
- - TRBJ2-7 TRBV28 CASSLLLSSAEQYF TGTGCCAGCAGTTTACTCCTGTCTAGCGCCGAGCAGTACTTC
- few TRBJ2-7 TRBV28 CASSFPGGTYEQYF TGTGCCAGCAGTTTTCCTGGGGGAACCTACGAGCAGTACTTC
- few TRBJ1-2 TRBV6-5 CASSTGTAGYTF TGTGCCAGCAGTACTGGGACGGCAGGCTACACCTTC
TRBD2 - TRBJ2-7 TRBV27 CASSLASGSHEQYF TGTGCCAGCAGTTTGGCTAGCGGGAGCCACGAGCAGTACTTC